This entry concerns a single T cell receptor (beta chain). In the study's own analysis: From reference gene primer amplification, estimates of nucleated cell counts were derived. Sequencing used immunoSEQ multiplex PCR; TCRdb keeps in-frame clones, though not all of them. The V and J calls and the clone size are those of that table, but D and trimming were determined from the DNA. Of more than 150,000 clones listed, around nine tenths were seen once; the top ten hold about 1%. This sample was taken from a study of blood T cell repertoires in COVID-19. Background on the study: Whether acute or convalescent, the COVID-19 samples came from the United States, Italy and Spain.

This receptor was identified in a woman between 18 and 29 years old who had recovered from COVID-19. Sequences were obtained from peripheral blood.

The CDR3 coding sequence is TGTGCCACCCTATCGCCCAGGTCTAACAATTACGAAGCTTTCTTT. It translates to CATLSPRSNNYEAFF. This chain connects TRBV6-5 to TRBJ1-1; D remains ambiguous. CDR1 is MNHEY, CDR2 SVGAGI, per germline. Trimming removed 10 bases at V and 8 bases at J, with 26 bases between. There are 15 residues in the CDR3.